A selection of T cell receptor beta chains follows, all from one sample in a study of CD8 T cells in Susac syndrome. MiXCR was run by TCRdb on the immunoSEQ multiplex PCR reads, yielding one entry per CDR3 protein. The data show about 300,000 distinct CDR3 sequences, with 75% to 85% seen just once and 0.21% held by the top ten. The sequenced sample consisted of CD8+ T cells from PBMCs. The receptors were gathered from a human donor with multiple sclerosis. CDR3s include the opening cysteine and the closing phenylalanine or tryptophan. Each record gives: clone size, CDR3 length, V gene, J gene, D gene, CDR3 protein, CDR3 DNA. D genes are given only for firm matches. Rows may omit the clone size; those that give it use once, few, many or a size class.

.	16	TRBV27	TRBJ2-1	.	CASSLISFSTYNEQFF	TGTGCCAGCAGTTTAATCTCGTTCTCTACCTACAATGAGCAGTTCTTC
.	13	TRBV27	TRBJ2-1	.	CASSLRGPNEQFF	TGTGCCAGCAGTTTACGGGGGCCGAATGAGCAGTTCTTC
.	14	TRBV14	TRBJ2-7	TRBD1	CASSQTGASYEQYF	TGTGCCAGCAGCCAAACAGGGGCCTCCTACGAGCAGTACTTC
few	14	TRBV7-9	TRBJ2-5	.	CASSAQGTVGTQYF	TGTGCCAGCAGCGCTCAGGGGACCGTCGGGACCCAGTACTTC
few	16	TRBV15	TRBJ2-7	.	CATSDLGATEAYEQYF	TGTGCCACCAGCGATTTAGGAGCCACGGAGGCCTACGAGCAGTACTTC
.	16	TRBV19	TRBJ2-7	TRBD1	CASSPLGGQGTYEQYF	TGTGCCAGTAGTCCCCTAGGGGGACAGGGTACCTACGAGCAGTACTTC
.	10	TRBV29-1	TRBJ1-2	.	CSALDDGYTF	TGCAGCGCCCTGGACGATGGCTACACCTTC
.	13	TRBV27	TRBJ2-3	.	CASSHSSADTQYF	TGTGCCAGCAGCCACTCTAGCGCCGATACGCAGTATTTT
.	14	TRBV2	TRBJ1-3	.	CASSDGIFGNTIYF	TGTGCCAGCAGCGACGGGATCTTCGGAAACACCATATATTTT
.	15	TRBV5-6	TRBJ1-2	.	CASSPTTGDWRGYTF	TGTGCCAGCAGCCCGACGACAGGAGATTGGCGTGGCTACACCTTC
.	14	TRBV27	TRBJ2-5	.	CASSLSTSGETQYF	TGTGCCAGCAGTTTGTCGACTAGTGGAGAGACCCAGTACTTC
.	14	TRBV4-3	TRBJ2-7	.	CASSQDWQGYEQYF	TGCGCCAGCAGCCAAGATTGGCAGGGCTACGAGCAGTACTTC
.	18	TRBV19	TRBJ2-7	.	CASSIAPTGRAFSYEQYF	TGTGCCAGTAGTATAGCCCCAACGGGCAGGGCTTTCTCCTACGAGCAGTACTTC
.	15	TRBV7-2	TRBJ2-1	.	CASSEWPGGSNEQFF	TGTGCCAGCAGCGAATGGCCCGGGGGCAGCAATGAGCAGTTCTTC
.	15	TRBV7-2	TRBJ2-5	TRBD2	CASSRADLAGETQYF	TGTGCCAGCAGCCGGGCGGACCTAGCGGGAGAGACCCAGTACTTC
.	15	TRBV4-3	TRBJ2-1	.	CASSRLTGTYNEQFF	TGCGCCAGCAGCCGACTGACAGGGACTTACAATGAGCAGTTCTTC
.	12	TRBV6-2/TRBV6-3	TRBJ2-7	.	CASLANSYEQYF	TGTGCCAGTCTAGCGAATTCCTACGAGCAGTACTTC
.	14	TRBV5-4	TRBJ2-1	.	CASSEGGSYNEQFF	TGTGCCAGCAGCGAGGGGGGGTCTTACAATGAGCAGTTCTTC
.	12	TRBV6-1	TRBJ2-3	.	CASRRALDTQYF	TGTGCCAGCAGGCGAGCCTTGGATACGCAGTATTTT
.	14	TRBV7-9	TRBJ2-2	.	CASSLGSQPGELFF	TGTGCCAGCAGCTTAGGCTCCCAGCCCGGGGAGCTGTTTTTT
.	11	TRBV11-2	TRBJ2-1	.	CASTGNGEQFF	TGTGCCAGCACCGGGAATGGTGAGCAGTTCTTC
.	14	TRBV28	TRBJ1-1	.	CASSPTGPNTEAFF	TGTGCCAGCAGCCCGACAGGTCCGAACACTGAAGCTTTCTTT
once	14	TRBV25-1	TRBJ2-2	TRBD1	CASSRQGDTGELFF	TGTGCCAGCAGCCGACAGGGCGACACCGGGGAGCTGTTTTTT
.	15	TRBV27	TRBJ2-5	TRBD1	CASSPWDRAQETQYF	TGTGCCAGCAGTCCCTGGGACAGGGCACAAGAGACCCAGTACTTC
.	15	TRBV4-3	TRBJ2-7	.	CASSRSLGGRGEQYF	TGCGCCAGCAGCCGAAGTCTCGGGGGCCGGGGAGAGCAGTACTTC
.	15	TRBV20-1	TRBJ2-3	TRBD2	CSAKTSETSTDTQYF	TGCAGTGCAAAAACTAGCGAAACTAGCACAGATACGCAGTATTTT
.	13	TRBV5-1	TRBJ1-1	TRBD1	CASSLATGSEAFF	TGCGCCAGCAGCTTGGCGACAGGGAGTGAAGCTTTCTTT
.	11	TRBV27	TRBJ2-7	.	CASSNLGEQYF	TGTGCCAGCAGTAACCTCGGGGAGCAGTACTTC
.	16	TRBV27	TRBJ2-7	.	CASSPLHGGGPYEQYF	TGTGCCAGCAGTCCCCTTCATGGCGGAGGACCTTACGAGCAGTACTTC